A single sample is the source of the 17 T cell receptor beta chains below, sequenced in a study of CD8 T cells in Susac syndrome. The RNA, 0.5 to 1 ug, was put through reverse transcription using random hexamers. TCRdb used MiXCR to reprocess the immunoSEQ multiplex PCR reads, holding one entry per CDR3 protein. The data show some 190,000 distinct CDR3 sequences, over 85% seen once. The sequenced sample consisted of CD4+ T cells from PBMCs. The receptors were gathered from a human donor in good health.

The chain uses TRBV29-1 and TRBJ1-1; D gene ambiguous. Germline V CDR1 and CDR2: SQVTM, ANQGSEA. V was clipped by 4 bases and J by 1 base, with 7 bases between them. This CDR3 is 12 amino acids long. The CDR3 here is CSVGWGNTEAFF. The CDR3 region has the DNA TGCAGCGTTGGGTGGGGGAACACTGAAGCTTTCTTT.

This rearrangement joins TRBV19 to TRBJ1-2, with TRBD1 identical over 8 bases. Germline CDR1 LNHDA, CDR2 SQIVND (reference sequence). Trimming cost V 5 bases and J 0 bases; bases outside gene matches: 5. The CDR3 has 15 amino acids. In nucleotides, the CDR3 is TGTGCCAGTAGTTTCGGACAGGGCACTAACTATGGCTACACCTTC. It translates to CASSFGQGTNYGYTF.

The gene calls are TRBV11-2 and TRBJ2-7; either TRBD1 or TRBD2 may supply D (5 bases each). The CDR3 covers 16 residues. V lost 5 bases and J lost 2, with 19 bases in between. Germline values: CDR1 SGHAT, CDR2 FQNNGV. The CDR3: CASSPIGAQSPYEQYF. In DNA, the CDR3 is TGTGCCAGCAGCCCTATCGGGGCTCAAAGCCCCTACGAGCAGTACTTC.

V and J are TRBV12-1 and TRBJ1-1. TRBV12-1 is termed a pseudogene. This CDR3 has 15 residues. The CDR3, as DNA: TGTGCCAGCACCCATTCAGGGCTCCCGAACACTGAAGCTTTCTTT. Its protein product is CASTHSGLPNTEAFF.

This chain links TRBV20-1 with TRBJ1-6, with TRBD1 matching 7 bases. Trimming removed 3 bases from V and 2 bases from J; junction bases left unmatched: 7. The CDR3 has 16 amino acids. CDR1 is DFQATT and CDR2 is SNEGSKA in the germline V gene (reference sequence). CDR3 in DNA: TGCAGTGCTAGGGCTGACAGGGCCACCTATAATTCACCCCTCCACTTT. Translation gives CSARADRATYNSPLHF.

The rearrangement uses TRBV5-1 and TRBJ2-4, with D perhaps being TRBD1 or TRBD2 (5 bases each). CDR3 length equals 18 residues. V dropped 1 base and J dropped 0 bases, with 17 bases sitting between them. Looked up from germline, CDR1 is SGHRS and CDR2 is YFSETQ. Here the CDR3 reads CASSLPAGDPIAKNIQYF. CDR3 bases: TGCGCCAGCAGCTTGCCAGCCGGGGACCCTATAGCCAAAAACATTCAGTACTTC.

The chain is built from TRBV15 and TRBJ1-5; no clear D. Germline lookup yields CDR1 LNHNV and CDR2 YYDKDF (reference sequence). Trimming cost V 0 bases and J 0 bases, with 9 bases left between them. The CDR3 totals 16 residues. For the CDR3, the DNA is TGTGCCACCAGCAGAGATAACATTTATAGCAATCAGCCCCAGCATTTT. Its translation: CATSRDNIYSNQPQHF.

J is TRBJ1-6 and V is TRBV28; TRBD1 is a possible D gene (5 bases). Germline assignment: CDR1 MDHEN and CDR2 SYDVKM. Trimming took 7 bases from V and 5 from J, leaving 15 bases between them. The CDR3 length is 15 residues. The chain's CDR3 is CASTPGTGNNSPLHF. The CDR3 region has the DNA TGTGCCAGCACCCCCGGGACGGGAAATAATTCACCCCTCCACTTT.

This chain joins TRBV2 and TRBJ2-2; 10 bases agree with TRBD1. Trimming cost V 7 bases and J 6 bases; bases outside gene matches: 8. Looked up from germline, CDR1 is SNHLY and CDR2 is FYNNEI. There are 15 residues in the CDR3. The CDR3 bases are TGTGCCAGCACGGGGGACAGGGGAATACCCGGGGAGCTGTTTTTT. Encoded protein: CASTGDRGIPGELFF.

The genes are TRBV6-1 and TRBJ2-3, with D tentatively TRBD1 (5 bases). Trimming pared 2 bases from V and 5 bases from J, leaving 11 bases between. Germline CDR1 MNHNS, CDR2 SASEGT. The CDR3 runs 14 residues. The CDR3 loop reads CASSEQGSIDTQYF. The CDR3 DNA follows: TGTGCCAGCAGTGAACAGGGTTCTATAGATACGCAGTATTTT.

This sequence joins TRBV12-3 or TRBV12-4 and TRBJ1-1; D uncertain. V gave up 3 bases and J gave up 0 bases, with 11 bases separating them. CDR3 length equals 15 residues. CDR3 in amino acids: CASSFLRGLNTEAFF. The CDR3 nucleotides read TGTGCCAGCAGTTTTTTAAGAGGTTTGAACACTGAAGCTTTCTTT.

This clonotype came up a few times. This chain links TRBV20-1 with TRBJ2-3; 8 bases align to TRBD2. The germline gives CDR1 DFQATT, CDR2 SNEGSKA (reference sequence). The CDR3 runs 13 residues. With 5 bases clipped from V and 1 base from J, the junction kept 2 bases outside the gene matches. Here the CDR3 DNA reads TGCAGTGCTCCAGCGGGGGGCACAGATACGCAGTATTTT. Translated: CSAPAGGTDTQYF.

The rearrangement links TRBV2 to TRBJ1-1; TRBD1 matches at 7 bases. This CDR3 is 15 amino acids long. V dropped 4 bases and J dropped 5; count of bases not matched to a gene: 10. The germline V gene has CDR1 SNHLY and CDR2 FYNNEI. The CDR3 bases are TGTGCCAGCAGTGGAGCTTTTCAGGGGGTAACTGAAGCTTTCTTT. It is translated as CASSGAFQGVTEAFF.

The chain employs TRBV29-1 and TRBJ1-4; the D is unclear. Trimming took off 2 bases at V and 10 bases at J, with 17 bases between the two ends. In germline, CDR1 is SQVTM, CDR2 ANQGSEA. The CDR3 has 14 residues. The CDR3 DNA sequence: TGCAGCGTTGAACTTGCCTCCTCACGTGGAAAACTGTTTTTT. Its protein is CSVELASSRGKLFF.

The chain recombines TRBV24-1 with TRBJ2-3; the match to TRBD1 covers 10 bases. The CDR3 has 15 amino acids. Germline V gene lookup returns CDR1 KGHDR and CDR2 SFDVKD. The V and J ends lost 1 base and 5 bases, in that order; junction bases with no gene match: 2. CDR3 sequence: CATSDFGTGEDTQYF. The CDR3 DNA sequence: TGTGCCACCAGTGATTTCGGGACAGGGGAAGATACGCAGTATTTT.

The chain is built from TRBV10-3 and TRBJ2-7; D ambiguous. The CDR3 has 12 residues. CDR1 ENHRY and CDR2 SYGVKD come from the germline V gene. V lost 5 bases and J lost 3, with 8 bases in between. Here the CDR3 DNA reads TGTGCCATCAGTTCGCCCGACTACGAGCAGTACTTC. It is translated as CAISSPDYEQYF.

The sample holds one count of this clonotype. This chain joins TRBV6-2 or TRBV6-3 and TRBJ1-2; maybe TRBD1 (5 bases). Germline CDR1 reads MNHEY; CDR2 reads SVGEGT. V dropped 2 bases and J dropped 8 bases, with 9 bases sitting between them. The CDR3 loop spans 12 amino acids. DNA of the CDR3: TGTGCCAGCAGTTACCAGGGCCGCGGCTACACCTTC. It yields the protein CASSYQGRGYTF.